This TCR beta chain was documented in a study of blood T cell repertoires in COVID-19. Participants were aged about 18 to 90 years, lived in 20 to 30 US areas, and enrolled virtually. This clone was seen only once. Assay used: immunoSEQ multiplex PCR; TCRdb lists only in-frame clones, some missing. The sample holds about 270,000 clones, about 90% seen once. This TCR derives from a woman in her 30s with acute COVID-19. Material: PBMCs or T cells enriched from blood (not recorded which).

CDR3 coding DNA: TGTGCCAGCAGTGGGCAGGATTATGGCTACACCTTC. Its protein product is CASSGQDYGYTF. The chain links TRBV27 to TRBJ1-2, with D uncertain. Germline CDR1 MNHEY, CDR2 SMNVEV (reference sequence). Deletions cut 5 bases from V and 5 bases from J, with 9 bases between. The CDR3 is made up of 12 amino acids.